The source of this T cell receptor beta chain is a study of vaccination and CD4 T cells after COVID-19. Study information: Samples were taken after vaccination, a median of about 73 days after dose two, with a range of 14 to 241.

Treatment meaning: 10-day PBMC culture with coronavirus spike peptide pools or control peptides (ViraFEST assay). As regards this clonotype: The antigen remains undetermined.

With V trimmed by 3 bases and J by 6 bases, 7 bases remained unmatched. This CDR3 has 16 residues. CDR1 SGHRS and CDR2 YFSETQ come from the germline V gene. Oncomine TCR Beta short-read sequencing was applied to DNA from cultured CD4+ T cells. TCRdb ran MiXCR on the PCR reads and lists one entry per CDR3 protein. The table includes about 20,000 distinct CDR3 sequences, 45% to 60% detected once. Input material: CD4+ T cells from blood, cultured in vitro. The chain uses TRBV5-1 and TRBJ2-1; the match to TRBD2 covers 12 bases. The sequence derives from a human donor who had recovered from COVID-19. The CDR3 bases are TGCGCCAGCAGCTCGACTAGCGGGAGTTCGGGCAATGAGCAGTTCTTC. Its protein is CASSSTSGSSGNEQFF. The full variable domain, with the rest looked up from reference TRBV5-1 and TRBJ2-1, is KAGVTQTPRYLIKTRGQQVTLSCSPISGHRSVSWYQQTPGQGLQFLFEYFSETQRNKGNFPGRFSGRQFSNSRSEMNVSTLELGDSALYLCASSSTSGSSGNEQFFGPGTRLTVL.